A single TCR beta chain is shown here with its context. Its cognate antigen has yet to be identified. Per-base qualities were not stored, and no clone one base away is much larger. From a lookup of the germline V gene, CDR1 and CDR2 are SGHVS and FNYEAQ. Relative to germline, V is missing 4 bases and J is missing 4 bases, with 6 bases of the junction outside any gene match. Counted from cysteine to phenylalanine, this CDR3 has 15 amino acids. CDR3 DNA is the only sequence kept; it has 45 bases, read in frame from the first base. Library generation was performed with the immunoSEQ multiplex PCR assay. In the authors' own workflow: A statistical classification framework was built to diagnose cytomegalovirus status from the catalog of TCR beta chain sequences. As stored in TCRdb, this immuneACCESS dataset retains in-frame rearrangements with V and J assigned. A fraction of the clones does not appear; measured against another copy, unresolved V genes explain less than half of the discrepancy, and the remainder lacks a known reason. The V and J calls and clone size are taken from that table; D and trimming were inferred from the DNA. The sample table records 150,000 to 200,000 clones; about 81% of these occur just once. The ten largest account for 0.95% to 1.5% of the sample.

This sample was included in a study of cytomegalovirus exposure and HLA in healthy donors (dated by TCRdb to 2016 to 2017). About the study as a whole: According to a later analysis, the roughly 130 validation repertoires were produced on the same platform as the 666 repertoires of the first cohort. The aim of the study was to test whether cataloging public T cell receptors could identify signatures of past pathogen exposure. A separate validation cohort of roughly 120 different subjects was used in addition to the 666-subject first cohort. To predict cytomegalovirus infection status, the study brought together high-throughput TCR immunosequencing, statistical association of individual TCRs with disease status, and machine learning.

The donors belonged to the validation cohort of over a hundred subjects, which was separate from the approximately 610-subject first cohort. Overall study outcomes, separate from this receptor: A later analysis found that TCRs clustered in the first cohort also tended to co-occur in the roughly 120 validation repertoires, with just under 95% of cluster scores above 0. The study listed approximately 150 TCR beta chains as associated with cytomegalovirus. A later analysis lacked HLA typing for the validation cohort, so it scored co-occurrence in that cohort across all 110 or so repertoires. While some public TCRs were present in many individuals, most TCR sequences turned up only very rarely across donors. According to the authors, the approach could potentially be generalized to other disease states and immunological phenotypes. In both the original and validation cohorts, the classifier was reported to diagnose cytomegalovirus status with high specificity and sensitivity. Three of the identified cytomegalovirus-associated TCR beta chains were confirmed in vitro to be specific for cytomegalovirus antigens.

This TCR was sampled from a young woman in good health and CMV-seronegative. The chain couples TRBV7-6 to TRBJ1-4; 7 junctional bases match TRBD1. The sequenced sample consisted of PBMCs. Here is the DNA: TGTGCCAGCAGCTCACAAGGGACAGTTAATGAAAAACTGTTTTTT. It encodes CASSSQGTVNEKLFF.